The T cell receptor beta chain under discussion was sequenced for a study of shared clonotypes between healthy human individuals (dated by TCRdb to about 2020). With regard to the full study: The cohort comprised a couple of women and a few men aged 18 to 49 years. For each donor, CD4 naive and CD4 memory were each given three plates, CD8 naive was given two plates, and CD8 memory was given one plate. The study deeply sequenced blood TCR repertoires of about 5 healthy adults to estimate repertoire size and the extent of clonotype sharing between individuals. Different laboratories and diverse techniques were used to prepare libraries and sequence TCR repertoires, to increase sequencing depth and limit assay-specific biases. Between about 0.94 and 8.9 billion PBMCs per donor were obtained by leukapheresis. Study-level results and caveats: Pairwise subsampling led to the expectation that sequencing depth would affect the degree of clonotype sharing among donors. Compared with non-shared clonotypes, clonotypes shared by all four sorted-subset donors had higher generation probabilities. Sampling was limited to blood, and TCR repertoires in tissue likely differ from TCR repertoires in blood. Estimated clonotype richness was generally larger for naive than for memory subsets. Because the study included only a small number of donors, the genetic and exposure-history diversity represented was limited. Sharing across several donors was observed for 5% to 6.5% of naive CD4, 3.5% of naive CD8, about 2.3% of memory CD4, and roughly 0.4% of memory CD8 clonotypes. Incomplete sequencing was indicated by rarefaction of sorted-subset datasets, despite the large sequencing depth.

As regards this clone: Its cognate antigen has yet to be identified. No base quality values were provided; no much bigger clone lies one nucleotide off.

TCR CDR3 regions were amplified from genomic DNA by multiplex PCR using the deep immunoSEQ assay. For each cell subset, the extracted genomic DNA was distributed evenly across all wells of several immunoSEQ 96-well plates, and each plate served as one replicate. For sorted subsets, approximately 210 ng genomic DNA, equal to 25,000 to 35,000 T cell genomes, was loaded into each replicate PCR. Purified libraries were measured with a Qubit 3.0 fluorometer, size-checked on a Bioanalyzer 2100, and measured again with the KAPA Library Quantification kit. Every immunoSEQ 96-well plate was sequenced on a separate single-read 150-cycle Illumina NextSeq 550 flow cell. From the authors' description of their analysis: Because the immunoSEQ output held only junctional sequences and lacked quality scores, the filtering could not match the filtering applied to full-length reads. Sequences were annotated with PyIR, a Python wrapper for IgBLAST v1.9, using IMGT germline references to assign V/J genes and CDR3. Reads were removed for weak V/J assignments (E-value above 1e-6), missing CDR3, stop codons, out-of-frame junctions, or ambiguous translated residues. V3J clonotypes were defined by identical inferred V gene, J gene, and CDR3 amino acid sequence. Percentage overlap between repertoires was calculated by dividing the number of shared unique clonotypes by the size of the smaller repertoire. Repertoire richness was assessed with RTK rarefaction, the Chao1 estimator, and Recon v2.1 estimates of unobserved clonotypes. OLGA was used to compute generation probabilities for all TCRbeta clonotypes that the gDNA method yielded from a few donors. The table comes from immuneACCESS by way of TCRdb, which keeps in-frame sequences with V and J called. Part of the clones is missing from these tables; in studies checked, under half for an unresolved V gene and the rest for unknown reasons. The D gene and trimming were derived from the DNA, and the V and J assignments and clone size from that table. In this sample the table shows some 1.5 million clones, 98% of which occur a single time. The ten largest account for about 0.45% of the sample.

Healthy HIV-negative adults with no recently reported acute infections or vaccinations were included as donors. Every donor was a Caucasian adult residing in Nashville, Tennessee, USA. Magnetic negative selection was used to enrich CD4+ T cells, after which naive cells were positively selected on CD45RA and the negative fraction became the memory subset. Blood was collected by leukapheresis, and PBMCs were isolated by Ficoll-Histopaque density gradient centrifugation and then cryopreserved in liquid nitrogen vapor phase. Analytical flow cytometry was used to check the purity and quantity of each magnetically sorted T cell population. Genomic DNA was isolated from every sorted fraction and measured by UV absorbance on a Nanodrop 2000c. CDR1 and CDR2 are drawn from the germline V gene (reference sequence): SGHNT, YYREEE. The junction shows trimming of 4 bases on V and 2 bases on J, and the gene matches do not reach 7 bases of it. From the cysteine up to the phenylalanine, the CDR3 has a length of 17 residues. Only the CDR3 portion is preserved as DNA: 51 bases, with reading frame beginning at the first base.

Here the chain combines TRBV5-4 and TRBJ2-5, and 14 bases in between align with TRBD2. The receptor comes from a man under 40 in good health. The sequencing sample was made of naive CD4+ T cells sorted from blood. According to the study, the label for this sample's cell subset or site signals: CD45RA+ positively selected. The encoded CDR3 is CASSPGTSGRGQETQYF. Here is the DNA: TGTGCCAGCAGCCCCGGGACTAGCGGGAGAGGGCAAGAGACCCAGTACTTC.